This T cell receptor beta chain stems from a study of cytomegalovirus exposure and HLA in healthy donors. Study-level background: A prior study identified approximately 120 million unique TCR beta sequences from around 180 million T cells. Findings and limits, study-wide: Analyzed later, most CMV-associated TCR beta chains appeared HLA-restricted. A missense DCLRE1C variant was associated with V- and J-gene trimming of TCR beta chains in a later analysis, and an independent cohort replicated the association.

This clone was observed a few times. Antigen: not known. CDR3 length equals 13 residues. Germline V lookup: CDR1 MNHEY, CDR2 SVGAGI. The V gene end was trimmed by 8 bases and the J gene end by 5 bases; junction bases not matched to a gene: 6. The PCR employed 60 Vbeta primers together with 13 Jbeta primers. Repertoires were generated with immunoSEQ multiplex PCR, while TCRdb's copy carries only in-frame clones and drops some. The sample shows some 170,000 clones, 65% to 80% of them seen only once. V gene TRBV6-5 combines with J gene TRBJ1-5, with 7 bases identical to TRBD1. This receptor was obtained from a man aged 35-49 years in good health and CMV-seronegative. Material: PBMCs. CDR3 protein: CASSDRAYQPQHF. Here the CDR3 DNA reads TGTGCCAGCTCCGACAGGGCCTATCAGCCCCAGCATTTT.